This TCR beta chain was sequenced in a study of shared clonotypes between healthy human individuals. Donors had no recently reported acute infections or vaccinations and were HIV-negative. For every subset, genomic DNA was evenly distributed across several immunoSEQ plates. Data came from immunoSEQ multiplex PCR; TCRdb stores just in-frame clones and leaves some out. The table records over 95,000 clones, approximately 44% of them present only once. Deletions cut 4 bases from V and 1 base from J, with 10 bases between. CDR1 is MGHRA, CDR2 YSYEKL, per germline. The CDR3 is 14 amino acids. The specimen was PBMCs. This chain joins TRBV4-1 and TRBJ1-2; D may be TRBD1 (5 bases). This receptor was taken from a woman aged 40-49 years in good health. Some clones in this sample may be carry-over from other donors' samples. In DNA form, the CDR3 reads TGCGCCAGCAGCCCACATGGGGGTAACTATGGCTACACCTTC. Encoded protein: CASSPHGGNYGYTF.